The rows below give T cell receptor beta chains drawn from one sample of a study of shared clonotypes between healthy human individuals. Assay used: immunoSEQ multiplex PCR; TCRdb lists only in-frame clones, some missing. Here the sample spans approximately 1,500,000 clones, 95% to 99% being singletons. Material: naive CD4+ T cells sorted from blood. The receptors come from a man younger than 40 in good health. Both conserved end residues are part of each CDR3. D genes are given only for firm matches. The size entry is marked missing in some rows and otherwise reads once, few, many or a size class.

j_call | d_call | clone_size | v_call | cdr3_aa | cdr3_nt
TRBJ1-1 | NA | NA | TRBV6-1 | CASSEGAQWGEAFF | TGTGCCAGCAGTGAAGGGGCGCAATGGGGAGAAGCTTTCTTT
TRBJ1-5 | TRBD1 | NA | TRBV6-5 | CASSRDRTDQPQHF | TGTGCCAGCAGCCGGGACAGGACTGATCAGCCCCAGCATTTT
TRBJ2-7 | TRBD1 | once | TRBV25-1 | CAPNRGYEQYF | TGTGCCCCAAACAGGGGCTACGAGCAGTACTTC
TRBJ2-1 | TRBD1 | NA | TRBV5-4 | CASMHRGPNSNEQFF | TGTGCCAGCATGCACAGGGGACCTAACAGCAATGAGCAGTTCTTC
TRBJ1-2 | NA | NA | TRBV9 | CASSARIGGYTF | TGTGCCAGCAGCGCCCGTATTGGCGGCTACACCTTC
TRBJ2-2 | NA | NA | TRBV9 | CASSVGYRSTGELFF | TGTGCCAGCAGCGTAGGGTACAGAAGCACCGGGGAGCTGTTTTTT
TRBJ2-3 | TRBD2 | NA | TRBV15 | CATSMELAGLSDTQYF | TGTGCCACCAGCATGGAACTAGCGGGACTCTCAGATACGCAGTATTTT
TRBJ1-5 | NA | NA | TRBV2 | CASTPFGAGAGLGNQPQHF | TGTGCCAGCACCCCCTTCGGGGCAGGCGCCGGGTTAGGCAATCAGCCCCAGCATTTT
TRBJ1-4 | NA | NA | TRBV6-1 | CASSPRGTEKLFF | TGTGCCAGCAGTCCGAGGGGGACTGAAAAACTGTTTTTT
TRBJ2-5 | TRBD2 | NA | TRBV7-9 | CASSSAPTSLGVRETQYF | TGTGCCAGCAGCTCCGCGCCGACTAGCTTAGGGGTTCGCGAGACCCAGTACTTC
TRBJ2-5 | NA | NA | TRBV18 | CASSPPVARETQYF | TGTGCCAGCTCACCACCCGTGGCACGAGAGACCCAGTACTTC
TRBJ2-1 | TRBD2 | NA | TRBV5-1 | CASSLAASGRRNEQFF | TGCGCCAGCAGCTTGGCCGCTAGCGGGAGACGTAATGAGCAGTTCTTC
TRBJ1-2 | NA | NA | TRBV5-4 | CASSLAGGVGGYTF | TGTGCCAGCAGCCTCGCGGGGGGGGTTGGTGGCTACACCTTC
TRBJ2-7 | TRBD1 | NA | TRBV28 | CASTELGQGYEQYF | TGTGCCAGCACCGAGCTGGGACAGGGCTACGAGCAGTACTTC
TRBJ2-5 | NA | NA | TRBV5-1 | CASSLRNRETQYF | TGCGCCAGCAGCTTAAGGAATCGAGAGACCCAGTACTTC
TRBJ1-1 | NA | NA | TRBV18 | CASSPLKSDTEAFF | TGTGCCAGCTCACCACTTAAGTCAGACACTGAAGCTTTCTTT
TRBJ2-3 | NA | NA | TRBV5-1 | CASSFSSTDTQYF | TGCGCCAGCAGTTTCTCTAGCACAGATACGCAGTATTTT
TRBJ2-2 | NA | NA | TRBV18 | CASSPLAVSVGELFF | TGTGCCAGCTCACCACTAGCTGTGTCTGTCGGGGAGCTGTTTTTT
TRBJ2-5 | NA | NA | TRBV5-1 | CASSRPRETQYF | TGCGCCAGCAGCCGACCTCGGGAGACCCAGTACTTC
TRBJ2-1 | TRBD2 | NA | TRBV7-8 | CASSFVVLAGVYEQFF | TGTGCCAGCAGCTTTGTAGTACTAGCGGGAGTCTATGAGCAGTTCTTC
TRBJ2-1 | NA | NA | TRBV21-1 | CASSKGRPLAGPSDEQFF | TGTGCCAGCAGCAAAGGAAGGCCCCTAGCGGGACCCTCGGATGAGCAGTTCTTC
TRBJ2-5 | NA | NA | TRBV19 | CASSIGGAAQETQYF | TGTGCCAGTAGTATAGGGGGGGCAGCTCAAGAGACCCAGTACTTC
TRBJ2-1 | TRBD2 | NA | TRBV2 | CASSFGLGSSYNEQFF | TGTGCCAGCAGTTTCGGACTAGGGAGCTCCTACAATGAGCAGTTCTTC
TRBJ2-2 | TRBD1 | NA | TRBV7-9 | CASSRIWDRNTGELFF | TGTGCCAGCAGCCGAATTTGGGACAGAAACACCGGGGAGCTGTTTTTT
TRBJ2-7 | TRBD2 | NA | TRBV5-1 | CASSTLAGEGEQYF | TGCGCCAGCAGCACGCTAGCGGGAGAGGGCGAGCAGTACTTC
TRBJ1-1 | NA | few | TRBV7-9 | CASSLPGNTEAFF | TGTGCCAGCAGCTTACCAGGGAACACTGAAGCTTTCTTT
TRBJ2-7 | NA | NA | TRBV29-1 | CSVVYQLYEQYF | TGCAGCGTTGTTTACCAGTTATACGAGCAGTACTTC
TRBJ2-7 | TRBD2 | NA | TRBV27 | CASSLRSLRLAGVDPLSYEQYF | TGTGCCAGCAGTTTACGGAGTTTGAGGCTAGCGGGAGTCGATCCGCTCTCCTACGAGCAGTACTTC
TRBJ2-4 | TRBD2 | once | TRBV6-1 | CASSDLAGGPTKNIQYF | TGTGCCAGCAGTGATCTAGCGGGAGGGCCAACCAAAAACATTCAGTACTTC
TRBJ2-5 | NA | NA | TRBV28 | CASSLKQETQYF | TGTGCCAGCAGTTTAAAGCAAGAGACCCAGTACTTC
TRBJ1-5 | NA | NA | TRBV19 | CASSIVGFSNQPQHF | TGTGCCAGTAGTATAGTCGGCTTCAGCAATCAGCCCCAGCATTTT
TRBJ2-1 | TRBD1 | NA | TRBV5-1 | CASSLSGTGKNLYNEQFF | TGCGCCAGCAGCTTGTCCGGGACAGGGAAAAACCTCTACAATGAGCAGTTCTTC
TRBJ2-1 | TRBD2 | NA | TRBV2 | CASRRGLAGEFF | TGTGCCAGCAGGAGGGGACTAGCGGGGGAGTTCTTC
TRBJ2-1 | TRBD2 | NA | TRBV19 | CASSILTSGNPNEQFF | TGTGCCAGTAGTATCCTTACTAGCGGGAACCCCAATGAGCAGTTCTTC
TRBJ1-3 | NA | NA | TRBV6-1 | CASSERYGDTIYF | TGTGCCAGCAGTGAACGGTATGGGGACACCATATATTTT
TRBJ2-3 | NA | NA | TRBV5-6 | CASSSSVLTDTQYF | TGTGCCAGCAGCTCTAGTGTTCTCACAGATACGCAGTATTTT
TRBJ2-7 | NA | once | TRBV28 | CASAAPTYEQYF | TGTGCCAGCGCTGCCCCGACCTACGAGCAGTACTTC
TRBJ2-7 | NA | NA | TRBV9 | CASSPLDSGLKQYF | TGTGCCAGCAGCCCTTTAGACAGTGGGCTCAAGCAGTACTTC
TRBJ2-3 | NA | NA | TRBV7-9 | CASSLASGGGRDTQYF | TGTGCCAGCAGCTTAGCCAGTGGCGGAGGGCGGGATACGCAGTATTTT
TRBJ1-5 | TRBD1 | NA | TRBV28 | CASSLPDRGVQPQHF | TGTGCCAGCAGTTTACCGGACAGGGGAGTGCAGCCCCAGCATTTT
TRBJ2-7 | TRBD1 | NA | TRBV9 | CASSAGTGVYEQYF | TGTGCCAGCAGCGCCGGGACAGGGGTTTACGAGCAGTACTTC
TRBJ2-5 | TRBD2 | NA | TRBV11-2 | CASKSLREGRGETQYF | TGTGCCAGCAAATCTCTACGGGAGGGGCGGGGAGAGACCCAGTACTTC
TRBJ2-7 | NA | NA | TRBV28 | CASRGDSYEQYF | TGTGCCAGCAGAGGCGACTCCTACGAGCAGTACTTC
TRBJ2-3 | NA | NA | TRBV7-2 | CASSLTTGGSVTQYF | TGTGCCAGCAGCTTAACGACTGGGGGTTCGGTTACGCAGTATTTT
TRBJ2-2 | TRBD1 | NA | TRBV6-5 | CASSYRTGGTGELFF | TGTGCCAGCAGTTATAGGACAGGGGGCACCGGGGAGCTGTTTTTT
TRBJ2-1 | NA | NA | TRBV19 | CASSTKRRSSYNEQFF | TGTGCCAGTAGTACAAAGCGGAGGAGCTCCTACAATGAGCAGTTCTTC
TRBJ2-1 | NA | NA | TRBV15 | CATSRAFSVGEQFF | TGTGCCACCAGCAGAGCGTTTAGCGTGGGTGAGCAGTTCTTC
TRBJ2-7 | TRBD1 | NA | TRBV9 | CASSVAPLDRGHYEQYF | TGTGCCAGCAGCGTAGCTCCCCTGGACAGGGGCCACTACGAGCAGTACTTC
TRBJ2-5 | NA | NA | TRBV6-6 | CASRELETQYF | TGTGCCAGCAGGGAATTAGAGACCCAGTACTTC
TRBJ1-2 | TRBD1 | NA | TRBV5-5 | CASSLITGVEYGYTF | TGTGCCAGCAGTTTGATTACAGGGGTCGAGTATGGCTACACCTTC
TRBJ2-3 | TRBD2 | NA | TRBV29-1 | CSATGTRIRDTQYF | TGCAGCGCCACCGGGACTAGGATAAGAGATACGCAGTATTTT
TRBJ1-1 | TRBD1 | NA | TRBV11-2 | CASSFRQGRRTEAFF | TGTGCCAGCAGCTTTAGACAGGGCAGGAGAACTGAAGCTTTCTTT
TRBJ2-3 | TRBD2 | NA | TRBV5-1 | CASSSTSGRAADTQYF | TGCGCCAGCAGCTCGACTAGCGGGAGGGCCGCAGATACGCAGTATTTT
TRBJ2-3 | NA | NA | TRBV4-3 | CASSILGRDGDTQYF | TGCGCCAGCAGCATCCTTGGCCGCGATGGAGATACGCAGTATTTT